Listed below are T cell receptor beta chains from one sample, sequenced in a study of tumor and adjacent non-tumor tissue in lung cancer. MiXCR, applied by TCRdb to the multiplex PCR reads, yields one record per CDR3 protein. Among around 74,000 distinct CDR3 sequences listed, around 70% were seen once. What was sequenced was lung tumor tissue. The receptors here all came from a woman in her 70s with non-small cell lung cancer. Each CDR3 is given with its conserved first and last residue. A D gene is named only where the DNA matches it firmly. Only some rows state a clone size, as once, few, many or a class for expanded clones.

d_gene	j_gene	v_gene	abundance	CDR3nt	CDR3aa
.	TRBJ1-2	TRBV4-2	.	TGTGCTAGCAGCTCTCGAGACGAGGGTTTCTATGGTTACACCTTC	CASSSRDEGFYGYTF
.	TRBJ1-3	TRBV7-2	.	TGTGCCGCCAGCCTTGGGGGTCCCTGCTCTGGAAACACCATATATTTT	CAASLGGPCSGNTIYF
TRBD1	TRBJ1-2	TRBV28	many	TGTGCCAGCAGTTTATTCAGTTTCGGGAGGGGGCTTTCCCTTTTGGGCGGCTACACCTTC	CASSLFSFGRGLSLLGGYTF
TRBD2	TRBJ2-4	TRBV10-2	.	TGCGCCAGCAGTGATGAGCTAGCGGGGCACAGAAACATTCAGTACTTC	CASSDELAGHRNIQYF
TRBD2	TRBJ2-3	TRBV29-1	.	TGCAGTGTTGATAGCGGGAGTGGCGCGAGAACGCAGTATTTT	CSVDSGSGARTQYF
TRBD1	TRBJ1-2	TRBV7-9	.	TGTGCCAGCAGCTTATATTCGGGACAGACCAAGGGCTACATCTTC	CASSLYSGQTKGYIF
.	TRBJ2-1	TRBV23-1	.	TGCGCCAGCAGGCGACAGTTCTACAATGAGCAGTTCTTC	CASRRQFYNEQFF
.	TRBJ1-2	TRBV4-2	.	TGTGCCAGCAGCCAAGAGTGGTTATACTATGGCTACACCTTC	CASSQEWLYYGYTF
.	TRBJ2-1	TRBV20-1	many	TGCAGTGCTACCCCTAAGTACAATGAGCAGTTCTTC	CSATPKYNEQFF
.	TRBJ1-2	TRBV6-5	.	TGTGCCAGTAGTTACTCGATAAACCAGGATTGGGGCTACACCTTC	CASSYSINQDWGYTF
.	TRBJ2-3	TRBV5-6	.	TGTGCCAGCAGCAAGGACACACTAAGCACAGATACGCAGTATTTT	CASSKDTLSTDTQYF
TRBD1	TRBJ2-7	TRBV4-1	.	TGCACCAGCAGCCAAGTAGTGGGACAGGGGGCCCCCGAGCAGTACTTC	CTSSQVVGQGAPEQYF
TRBD1	TRBJ2-7	TRBV6-5	once	TGTGCCAGCAGTTATAGGGGACAGGGGGACCACGAACGGTACTTC	CASSYRGQGDHERYF
.	TRBJ2-3	TRBV11-2	many	TGTGCCAGCAGCTCCTCTCAAGTGGGAGTGGCAGATACGCAGTATTTT	CASSSSQVGVADTQYF
.	TRBJ2-5	TRBV5-4	many	TGTGCCAGCAGCTTGGCAGCAGGTCAGACCCAGTACTTC	CASSLAAGQTQYF
.	TRBJ1-5	TRBV30	many	TGTGCCTCAGGACCCCGGTCGGGCAATCAGCCCCAGCATTTT	CASGPRSGNQPQHF
TRBD2	TRBJ2-1	TRBV4-2	once	TGTGCCAGCAGCCAAGTTCCACCGACGATGCGGGGGGCCTACAATGAGCAGTTCTTC	CASSQVPPTMRGAYNEQFF
.	TRBJ2-1	TRBV29-1	.	TGTAGCGTTCGGGACTACGAGGGGGACAATGAGCAGTTCTTC	CSVRDYEGDNEQFF
.	TRBJ1-2	TRBV5-1	many	TGCGCCAGCAGCTTCGGAGGGTCTGACTATGGCTACACCTTC	CASSFGGSDYGYTF
TRBD2	TRBJ2-7	TRBV10-2	.	TGCGCCACTACTAGCGGAAGCTCATACGAGCAGTGCTTC	CATTSGSSYEQCF
.	TRBJ2-3	TRBV5-4	.	TGTGCCAGCAGGGTAGGAGACACCACTAGCACAGATACGCATTATTTT	CASRVGDTTSTDTHYF
.	TRBJ1-1	TRBV6-4	.	TGTGCCAGCAGTGACTCCGGGGGAGGAACTGAAGCTTTCTTT	CASSDSGGGTEAFF
TRBD2	TRBJ2-1	TRBV11-1	once	TGTGCCAGCGGCTTATCGTCTAGCGGGAGTAGATATGAGCAGTTCTTC	CASGLSSSGSRYEQFF
.	TRBJ1-2	TRBV30	few	TGTGCCTGGAGTGTTTCCATTAACTATGGCTACACCTTC	CAWSVSINYGYTF
.	TRBJ2-7	TRBV28	once	TGTGACAGCAAACCACGGGTAGAGACCTACGAGCAGTACTTC	CDSKPRVETYEQYF
.	TRBJ1-5	TRBV24-1	many	TGTGCCACCAGTATGGGCAATCAGCCCCAGCATTTT	CATSMGNQPQHF
TRBD1	TRBJ2-7	TRBV11-3	.	TGTGCCAGCAGCTTAAGATCAGGGGGCACCTACGAGCGGTACTTC	CASSLRSGGTYERYF
.	TRBJ2-3	TRBV4-2	.	TGTGCCAGAAGCCAAGCAGTGGTCGGAGAAGATATGCAGTATTTT	CARSQAVVGEDMQYF
.	TRBJ2-7	TRBV29-1	.	TGCAGCGTTACCCAGGGAGGCAGGGGGAGTTACGAGGAGTACTTC	CSVTQGGRGSYEEYF
.	TRBJ2-5	TRBV24-1	.	TGTGCCGCCAGGGGGGGGGAGTTGAAAGAGACCCAATACTTC	CAARGGELKETQYF
.	TRBJ2-1	TRBV11-2	.	TGTGCCAGCAGCCCGGGACGGAACGAAGCGGAGCAGTTCTTC	CASSPGRNEAEQFF
TRBD2	TRBJ2-1	TRBV6-6	many	TGTGCCACGATAGCGGGAGATGTCAATGAGCAGTTCTTC	CATIAGDVNEQFF
TRBD2	TRBJ2-1	TRBV6-1	.	TGTGCCAGCGCGAGGACTAGCGGGAGTCCCGTGGGTGAGCAGTTCTTC	CASARTSGSPVGEQFF
TRBD1	TRBJ2-7	TRBV6-1	.	TGTGCCAGCAGTGAACCTACAGGGACAGACCAAATGGACGAGCAGTACTTC	CASSEPTGTDQMDEQYF
.	TRBJ2-7	TRBV5-6	many	TGTGCCAGCAGCCCCCCGGGGGGCGTCGAGCAGTACTTC	CASSPPGGVEQYF
.	TRBJ1-6	TRBV28	.	TGTGCCAGCAATTTGAGTCAGGGGAATTCACCCCTCCACTTT	CASNLSQGNSPLHF
.	TRBJ2-7	TRBV12-3/TRBV12-4	many	TGTGCCAGCAGTTTGGGGCAGGGCTACGAGCAGTACTTC	CASSLGQGYEQYF
.	TRBJ2-1	TRBV5-5	many	TGTGCCAGCAGCTTTAAGGGCACCGTCTCGGGCAATGAGCAGTTCTTC	CASSFKGTVSGNEQFF
TRBD2	TRBJ2-2	TRBV7-8	.	TGTGCCAGCAGCTTGGGACTAGCGATAGTCGGGGAGCTGTTTTTT	CASSLGLAIVGELFF
TRBD2	TRBJ2-1	TRBV29-1	.	TGCAGCGTTGTAACACTAGCGGGAGTGTACAATGAGCAGCTTTTC	CSVVTLAGVYNEQLF
.	TRBJ1-1	TRBV12-3/TRBV12-4	.	TGTGGCAGCACCTTGACAGGCGTGGACACTGAATCTTTCTTT	CGSTLTGVDTESFF